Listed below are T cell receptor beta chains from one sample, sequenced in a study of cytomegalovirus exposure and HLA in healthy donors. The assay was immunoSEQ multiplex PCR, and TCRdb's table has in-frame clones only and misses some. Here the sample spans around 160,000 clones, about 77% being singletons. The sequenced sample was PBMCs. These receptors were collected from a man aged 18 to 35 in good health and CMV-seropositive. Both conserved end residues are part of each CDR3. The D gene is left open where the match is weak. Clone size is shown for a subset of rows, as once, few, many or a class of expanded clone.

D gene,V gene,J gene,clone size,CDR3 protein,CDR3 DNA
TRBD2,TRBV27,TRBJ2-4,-,CASSFGRGIQYF,TGTGCCAGCAGTTTTGGGAGGGGCATTCAGTACTTC
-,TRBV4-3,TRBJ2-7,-,CASSQDPGNEQYF,TGCGCCAGCAGCCAAGATCCGGGGAACGAGCAGTACTTC
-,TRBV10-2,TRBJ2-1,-,CASRRSSGSYNEQFF,TGCGCCAGCCGACGGAGTAGCGGCTCCTACAATGAGCAGTTCTTC
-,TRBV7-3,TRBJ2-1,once,CASSFLVGAKNEQFF,TGTGCCAGCAGCTTTCTAGTGGGGGCCAAGAATGAGCAGTTCTTC
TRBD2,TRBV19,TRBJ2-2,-,CASSIFRGGGNTGELFF,TGTGCCAGTAGTATATTCCGGGGGGGCGGGAACACCGGGGAGCTGTTTTTT
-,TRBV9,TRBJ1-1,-,CASSVGFGTPNTEAFF,TGTGCCAGCAGCGTAGGGTTCGGGACACCGAACACTGAAGCTTTCTTT
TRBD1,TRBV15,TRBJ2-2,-,CATSRDRGQGGTGELFF,TGTGCCACCAGCAGGGACCGTGGACAGGGGGGTACCGGGGAGCTGTTTTTT
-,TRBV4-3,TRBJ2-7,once,CASSKTSQAYNEQYF,TGCGCCAGCAGCAAAACGTCACAGGCCTACAACGAGCAGTACTTC
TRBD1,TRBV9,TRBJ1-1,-,CASSEDGTGEAFF,TGTGCCAGCAGCGAGGACGGGACAGGTGAAGCTTTCTTT
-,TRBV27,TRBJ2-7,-,CASSLAGYEQYF,TGTGCCAGCAGTTTAGCGGGTTACGAGCAGTACTTC
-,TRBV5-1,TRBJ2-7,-,CASSLSSDEQYF,TGCGCCAGCAGCTTGAGTAGCGACGAGCAGTACTTC
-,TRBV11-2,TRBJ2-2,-,CASSSLTGPYRELFF,TGTGCCAGCAGCTCCCTGACAGGTCCCTACCGGGAGCTGTTTTTT
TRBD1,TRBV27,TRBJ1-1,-,CASSGTGTGGKAFF,TGTGCCAGCAGTGGCACCGGGACAGGGGGCAAGGCTTTCTTT
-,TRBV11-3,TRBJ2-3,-,CASSLRSDTQYF,TGTGCCAGCAGTTTGCGATCGGATACGCAGTATTTT
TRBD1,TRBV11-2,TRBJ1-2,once,CASSSSRQGANYGYTF,TGTGCCAGCAGCTCATCCCGACAGGGAGCTAACTATGGCTACACCTTC
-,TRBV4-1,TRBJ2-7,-,CASSPQGSSYEQYF,TGCGCCAGCAGCCCACAAGGGAGCTCCTACGAGCAGTACTTC
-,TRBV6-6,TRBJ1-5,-,CASSYGTLNQPQHF,TGTGCCAGCAGTTACGGGACACTCAATCAGCCCCAGCATTTT
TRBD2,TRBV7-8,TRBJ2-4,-,CASSSPREGVADKNIQYF,TGTGCCAGCAGCTCCCCTCGGGAGGGGGTGGCTGACAAAAACATTCAGTACTTC
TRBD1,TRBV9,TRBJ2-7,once,CASSLTGTGGQYF,TGTGCCAGCAGTCTGACAGGGACGGGCGGGCAGTACTTC
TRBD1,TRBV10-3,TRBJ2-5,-,CAISPGQGKETQYF,TGTGCCATCAGTCCGGGACAGGGCAAAGAGACCCAGTACTTC
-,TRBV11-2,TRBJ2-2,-,CASRSGSKGELFF,TGTGCCAGCAGATCGGGGTCTAAGGGGGAGCTGTTTTTT
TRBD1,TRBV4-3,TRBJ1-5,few,CASSQDGTGNQPQHF,TGCGCCAGCAGCCAGGACGGGACAGGCAATCAGCCCCAGCATTTT
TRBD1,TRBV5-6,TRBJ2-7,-,CASSLGTGVHEQYF,TGTGCCAGCAGCTTAGGGACAGGTGTCCACGAGCAGTACTTC
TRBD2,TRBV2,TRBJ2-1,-,CASSEAGLAGYNEQFF,TGTGCCAGCAGTGAAGCGGGACTAGCGGGGTACAATGAGCAGTTCTTC
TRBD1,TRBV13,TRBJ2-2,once,CASSLKRGTGSGELFF,TGTGCCAGCAGCTTAAAGCGCGGGACAGGGTCCGGGGAGCTGTTTTTT
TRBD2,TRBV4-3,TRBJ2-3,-,CASSQDRGGRTDTQYF,TGCGCCAGCAGCCAAGACCGGGGCGGGAGGACAGATACGCAGTATTTT
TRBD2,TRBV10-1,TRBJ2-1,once,CAGSDPTSGRPFEQFF,TGCGCCGGCAGTGACCCCACTAGCGGGCGTCCCTTTGAGCAGTTCTTC
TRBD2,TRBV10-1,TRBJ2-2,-,CASSKSGSNTGELFF,TGCGCCAGCAGTAAGAGCGGGAGTAACACCGGGGAGCTGTTTTTT
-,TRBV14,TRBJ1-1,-,CASSQGWIRRTEAFF,TGTGCCAGCAGCCAAGGATGGATCCGCAGGACTGAAGCTTTCTTT
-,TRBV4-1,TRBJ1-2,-,CASSQWVQGVDYTF,TGCGCCAGCAGCCAATGGGTACAGGGAGTTGACTACACCTTC
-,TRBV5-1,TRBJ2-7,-,CASSLGSETYEQYF,TGCGCCAGCAGCTTGGGTTCAGAAACCTACGAGCAGTACTTC
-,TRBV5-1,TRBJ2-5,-,CASSLEEEETQYF,TGCGCCAGCAGCTTGGAGGAGGAGGAGACCCAGTACTTC
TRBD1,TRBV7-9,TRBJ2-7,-,CASSLGLGQGADEQYF,TGTGCCAGCAGCTTAGGGTTGGGACAGGGGGCGGACGAGCAGTACTTC
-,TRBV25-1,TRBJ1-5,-,CASSDGQSNQPQHF,TGTGCCAGCAGTGATGGACAGAGCAATCAGCCCCAGCATTTT
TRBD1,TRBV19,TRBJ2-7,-,CASSIPGGAYEQYF,TGTGCCAGTAGTATCCCAGGGGGTGCCTACGAGCAGTACTTC
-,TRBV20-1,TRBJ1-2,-,CSAGAYGYTF,TGCAGTGCTGGGGCCTATGGCTACACCTTC
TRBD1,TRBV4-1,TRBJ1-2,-,CASSHIAGTGYYGYTF,TGCGCCAGCAGCCACATTGCCGGGACAGGGTACTATGGCTACACCTTC
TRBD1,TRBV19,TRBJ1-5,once,CASSTWGQGADLAQHF,TGTGCCAGTAGCACGTGGGGCCAGGGGGCAGATCTGGCCCAGCATTTT
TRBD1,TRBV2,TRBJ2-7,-,CASIGTGSYEQYF,TGTGCCAGCATCGGGACAGGTTCCTACGAGCAGTACTTC
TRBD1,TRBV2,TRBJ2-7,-,CAGLTGTGDEQYF,TGTGCCGGCCTAACCGGGACAGGGGACGAGCAGTACTTC
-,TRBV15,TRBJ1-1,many,CATSQLTGKNTEAFF,TGTGCCACCAGCCAATTGACGGGGAAGAACACTGAAGCTTTCTTT